Shown below are 26 T cell receptor beta chains from a single sample sequenced in a study of cytomegalovirus exposure and HLA in healthy donors. Sequencing was performed with immunoSEQ multiplex PCR; in TCRdb, only in-frame clones are kept and a portion is missing. Of around 190,000 clones in the sample, roughly nine tenths were seen once. The sequencing sample was made of PBMCs. The source of these receptors is a man younger than 40 in good health and CMV-seropositive.

The genes are TRBV7-6 and TRBJ1-1; the match to TRBD1 covers 7 bases. This CDR3 is 17 amino acids long. The germline gives CDR1 SGHVS, CDR2 FNYEAQ. With V trimmed by 0 bases and J by 5 bases, 12 bases remained unmatched. The CDR3: CASSLAPDRLWSTEAFF. The CDR3 bases are TGTGCCAGCAGCTTAGCGCCGGACAGGCTTTGGTCGACTGAAGCTTTCTTT.

V usage is TRBV10-3 and J usage is TRBJ2-5, with 8 nucleotides matching TRBD1. The length of the CDR3 is 13 residues. The germline V gene has CDR1 ENHRY and CDR2 SYGVKD. Unmatched junction bases numbered 1, after V lost 3 bases and J lost 4 bases. CDR3 region: CAISDRGRETQYF. CDR3 coding DNA: TGTGCCATCAGTGACAGGGGGCGAGAGACCCAGTACTTC.

V is TRBV11-2 and J is TRBJ1-5; D remains ambiguous. Looked up from germline, CDR1 is SGHAT and CDR2 is FQNNGV. Deletions cut 3 bases from V and 7 bases from J, with 10 bases between. The length of the CDR3 is 13 residues. The chain's CDR3 is CASSFSGEQPQHF. CDR3 in DNA: TGTGCCAGCAGCTTTTCAGGCGAACAGCCCCAGCATTTT.

This chain links TRBV7-3 with TRBJ2-2; D perhaps matches TRBD1 (6 bases). The germline V and J ends were trimmed by 10 bases and 2 bases, with 11 bases remaining between them. Germline V gene sequence: CDR1 SGHTA, CDR2 FQGTGA. The CDR3 is 13 residues long. DNA of the CDR3: TGTGCCACCCGGGACACCAACACCGGGGAGCTGTTTTTT. Translation: CATRDTNTGELFF. The whole variable domain, filled in from reference TRBV7-3 and TRBJ2-2, reads GAGVSQTPSNKVTEKGKYVELRCDPISGHTALYWYRQSLGQGPEFLIYFQGTGAADDSGLPNDRFFAVRPEGSVSTLKIQRTERGDSAVYLCATRDTNTGELFFGEGSRLTVL.

V and J are TRBV9 and TRBJ2-1; D remains ambiguous. CDR3 length: 11 residues. CDR1 and CDR2 from the germline V gene are SGDLS and YYNGEE. V lost 0 bases and J 8 bases, leaving 3 bases between the germline ends. The CDR3 protein is CASSVGDEQFF. DNA for the CDR3: TGTGCCAGCAGCGTAGGCGATGAGCAGTTCTTC.

V is TRBV28 and J is TRBJ2-1; D gene uncertain. Germline V gene sequence: CDR1 MDHEN, CDR2 SYDVKM. Trimming shortened V by 4 bases and J by 5 bases, and 15 bases separated the two germline ends. CDR3 length: 15 residues. CDR3 sequence (DNA): TGTGCCAGCAGTTCCCCCCGAGAGGTGAACAATGAGCAGTTCTTC. This gives the protein CASSSPREVNNEQFF.

V and J are TRBV13 and TRBJ1-2; the match to TRBD1 covers 7 bases. Per the germline V gene, CDR1 is PRHDT and CDR2 is FYEKMQ (reference sequence). V lost 6 bases to trimming and J lost 3 bases; unmatched junction nucleotides: 10. The CDR3 consists of 15 residues. The CDR3: CASSSDDRADYGYTF. The CDR3 bases are TGTGCCAGCAGTTCAGACGACAGGGCGGACTATGGCTACACCTTC.

The chain uses TRBV7-3 and TRBJ2-7; 12 bases fit TRBD2. V lost 2 bases, J lost 2 bases, and 1 base stayed unmatched. This CDR3 contains 15 residues. Germline CDR1 and CDR2: SGHTA and FQGTGA. The CDR3 coding sequence is TGTGCCAGCAGCTTAGGACTAGCGGGGACCTACGAGCAGTACTTC. Translated: CASSLGLAGTYEQYF.

The rearrangement links TRBV13 to TRBJ2-3, with D perhaps TRBD2 (6 bases). Trimming stripped 4 bases from V and 0 bases from J, with 14 bases between. The V gene's germline CDR1 is PRHDT and CDR2 FYEKMQ (reference sequence). The CDR3 is 16 residues long. CDR3 sequence: CASSSEGTLSTDTQYF. CDR3 coding DNA: TGTGCCAGCAGCTCAGAAGGGACTCTCAGCACAGATACGCAGTATTTT.

This clone turned up a few times. V and J are TRBV28 and TRBJ2-7; 8 bases agree with TRBD1. Germline CDR1 MDHEN, CDR2 SYDVKM. Trimming at V came to 4 bases and at J to 0 bases, leaving 5 bases not matched to a gene. The CDR3 has 15 residues. The chain's CDR3 is CASSSAGTGSYEQYF. CDR3 coding DNA: TGTGCCAGCAGTTCTGCCGGGACAGGCTCCTACGAGCAGTACTTC.

The chain has TRBV6-5 and TRBJ1-1; D not certain. The CDR3 has 14 amino acids. The V gene's germline CDR1 is MNHEY and CDR2 SVGAGI. Trimming removed 5 bases from V and 11 bases from J, with 21 bases in between. CDR3 nucleotide sequence: TGTGCCAGCAGTCCCTCGGGCCCTTTTAGCGGGGCTTTCTTT. This encodes CASSPSGPFSGAFF.

This chain connects TRBV20-1 to TRBJ2-7, with unresolved D. There are 11 residues in the CDR3. The V gene lost 1 base and the J gene lost 4 bases, with 5 bases spanning the gap. Germline V gene sequence: CDR1 DFQATT, CDR2 SNEGSKA (reference sequence). The CDR3 spells CSARADYEQYF. CDR3 in DNA: TGCAGTGCTAGAGCAGATTACGAGCAGTACTTC.

V gene TRBV6-1 combines with J gene TRBJ2-7; no reliable D call. The CDR3 loop spans 15 amino acids. CDR1 and CDR2 (germline): MNHNS, SASEGT. Deletions cut 4 bases from V and 3 bases from J, with 16 bases between. The CDR3 coding sequence is TGTGCCAGCAGTGGGGGTTCGACGGGCCACTACGAGCAGTACTTC. Amino acids: CASSGGSTGHYEQYF.

This sequence joins TRBV27 and TRBJ1-5, with 7 positions matching TRBD1. CDR3 size: 13 residues. Germline V lookup: CDR1 MNHEY, CDR2 SMNVEV (reference sequence). Trimming cost V 7 bases and J 5 bases; bases outside gene matches: 5. CDR3 nucleotide sequence: TGTGCCAGCAAAAGGGGGCTAGATCAGCCCCAGCATTTT. Translating gives CASKRGLDQPQHF.

The chain recombines TRBV4-3 with TRBJ1-3; the D gene is possibly TRBD1 (5 bases). The V and J ends lost 3 bases and 0 bases respectively, with 9 bases between them. The germline CDR1 and CDR2 sequences are LGHNA and YSLEER. This CDR3 spans 15 amino acids. The CDR3 bases are TGCGCCAGCAGCCACCCGGGACTCTCTGGAAACACCATATATTTT. Protein product: CASSHPGLSGNTIYF.

The CDR3: CASSEGLADTYYEQYF. The CDR3 DNA reads as TGTGCCAGCAGTGAAGGCCTAGCGGATACCTACTACGAGCAGTACTTC. The chain joins TRBV6-1 to TRBJ2-7, with TRBD2 matching over 7 bases. The ends lost 1 base at V and 3 bases at J; junction bases unmatched: 9. CDR3 length: 16 residues. CDR1 and CDR2 (germline): MNHNS, SASEGT.

V gene TRBV28 combines with J gene TRBJ1-2, with D maybe TRBD1 (5 bases). Germline loops: CDR1 MDHEN, CDR2 SYDVKM. The CDR3 is 14 residues long. V was cut by 5 bases and J by 3 bases, with 13 bases left in between. The DNA for the CDR3 is TGTGCCAGCAGTCCCCGCGGGGCCTACTATGGCTACACCTTC. Amino acids: CASSPRGAYYGYTF.

A note on this clone: This sample includes further DNA sequences coding for the same CDR3. V gene TRBV11-2 combines with J gene TRBJ2-7; no clear D. Per germline, CDR1 SGHAT and CDR2 FQNNGV. V lost 0 bases and J 4 bases, leaving 4 bases between the germline ends. This CDR3 has 12 amino acids. The CDR3 nucleotides read TGTGCCAGCAGCTTAGATCGGTACGAGCAGTACTTC. The encoded protein is CASSLDRYEQYF.

This clone was seen more than once but under ten times. This chain joins TRBV30 and TRBJ1-2; D is unclear. There are 15 residues in the CDR3. Germline CDR1 reads GTSNPN; CDR2 reads SVGIG (reference sequence). Trimming left V 1 base short and J 4 bases short, with 16 bases between. CDR3: CAWSGSYGGFYGYTF. CDR3 sequence (DNA): TGTGCCTGGAGTGGGTCGTACGGAGGGTTCTATGGCTACACCTTC.

J is TRBJ1-5 and V is TRBV4-1; maybe TRBD1 (5 bases). CDR3 length equals 14 residues. Germline V gene sequence: CDR1 MGHRA, CDR2 YSYEKL. With 1 base removed from V and 4 bases from J, the gap between germline ends came to 8 bases. CDR3 in DNA: TGCGCCAGCAGCCAAGCGGGGGGAAATCAGCCCCAGCATTTT. It specifies CASSQAGGNQPQHF.

V gene TRBV5-4 combines with J gene TRBJ2-1; D perhaps matches TRBD1 (5 bases). The CDR3 contains 14 residues. CDR1 and CDR2 from the germline V gene are SGHNT and YYREEE (reference sequence). V dropped 0 bases and J dropped 3 bases, with 7 bases sitting between them. The CDR3 here is CASSLVRGYNEQFF. CDR3 nucleotides: TGTGCCAGCAGCTTGGTAAGGGGCTACAATGAGCAGTTCTTC. The full variable domain, completed using reference TRBV5-4 and TRBJ2-1, is ETGVTQSPTHLIKTRGQQVTLRCSSQSGHNTVSWYQQALGQGPQFIFQYYREEENGRGNFPPRFSGLQFPNYSSELNVNALELDDSALYLCASSLVRGYNEQFFGPGTRLTVL.

The count of this clone is one. Other DNA sequences in this specimen translate into the identical CDR3. This rearrangement joins TRBV27 to TRBJ2-7; weak D call: TRBD2 (6 bases). CDR3 size: 13 residues. Germline CDR1 is MNHEY and CDR2 is SMNVEV (reference sequence). V shed 5 bases and J shed 4 bases, with 12 bases lying between them. The CDR3 sequence: CASSVLASYEQYF. The DNA for the CDR3 is TGTGCCAGCAGTGTCCTAGCGAGTTACGAGCAGTACTTC.

The chain has TRBV11-3 and TRBJ1-6; no definite D call. The CDR3 length is 12 residues. CDR1 and CDR2 (germline): SGHNT, YENEEA. Trimming took off 5 bases at V and 12 bases at J, with 11 bases between the two ends. The chain's CDR3 is CASSLDGVPLHF. CDR3 in DNA: TGTGCCAGCAGCCTCGATGGGGTACCCCTCCACTTT.

V is TRBV4-2 and J is TRBJ2-3, with D unresolved. Germline V gives CDR1 LGHNA, CDR2 YNFKEQ. Trimming took off 3 bases at V and 1 base at J, with 11 bases between the two ends. The CDR3 runs 15 residues. In DNA, the CDR3 is TGTGCCAGCAGCCATTCCTCTTCCGGCACAGATACGCAGTATTTT. It yields the protein CASSHSSSGTDTQYF.

The chain combines TRBV2 with TRBJ2-2; no definite D call. CDR1 SNHLY and CDR2 FYNNEI come from the germline V gene. The CDR3 is 12 residues long. V lost 7 bases to trimming and J lost 5 bases, with 8 bases between them. The CDR3 DNA is TGTGCCAGCAATTACCGTACCGGGGAGCTGTTTTTT. Amino acid sequence: CASNYRTGELFF.

The genes are TRBV6-5 and TRBJ2-5; D may correspond to TRBD1 or TRBD2 (6 bases each). The CDR3 runs 15 residues. Germline V gives CDR1 MNHEY, CDR2 SVGAGI. V was pared by 0 bases and J by 3 bases, with 11 bases between. CDR3 residues: CASSYSGGSEETQYF. The CDR3 nucleotides are TGTGCCAGCAGTTACTCGGGGGGCTCGGAAGAGACCCAGTACTTC.